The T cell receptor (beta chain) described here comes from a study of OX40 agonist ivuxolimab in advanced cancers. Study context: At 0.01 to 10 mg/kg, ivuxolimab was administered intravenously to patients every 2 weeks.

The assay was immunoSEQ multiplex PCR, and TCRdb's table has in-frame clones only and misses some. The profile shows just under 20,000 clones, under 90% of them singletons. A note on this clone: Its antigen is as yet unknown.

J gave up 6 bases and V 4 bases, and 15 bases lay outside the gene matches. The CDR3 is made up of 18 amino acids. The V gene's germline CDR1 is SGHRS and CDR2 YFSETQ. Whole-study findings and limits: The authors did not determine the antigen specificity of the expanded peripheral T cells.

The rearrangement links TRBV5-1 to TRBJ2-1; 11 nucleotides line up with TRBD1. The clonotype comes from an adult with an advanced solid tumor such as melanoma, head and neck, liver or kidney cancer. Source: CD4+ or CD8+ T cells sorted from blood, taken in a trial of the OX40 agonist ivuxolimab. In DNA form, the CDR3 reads TGCGCCAGCAGCCAACCGCGGCTCGGACAGGGGGCGCGCAATGAGCAGTTCTTC. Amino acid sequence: CASSQPRLGQGARNEQFF.